These 18 T cell receptor beta chains share one sample of origin, sequenced in a study of cytomegalovirus exposure and HLA in healthy donors. The PCR contained 60 Vbeta and 13 Jbeta primers. Some clones are missing from TCRdb's copy, which holds only in-frame ones; the method was immunoSEQ multiplex PCR. The table has around 100,000 clones, about 80% seen once. The specimen sequenced was PBMCs. The receptors were sampled from a woman aged 30 to 39 in good health and CMV-seropositive.

The rearrangement links TRBV27 to TRBJ2-5; 7 bases fit TRBD1. V dropped 5 bases and J dropped 1; count of bases not matched to a gene: 4. From germline, CDR1 is MNHEY and CDR2 SMNVEV (reference sequence). The CDR3 totals 14 residues. This CDR3 reads CASSLWTGQETQYF. DNA for the CDR3: TGTGCCAGCAGTCTCTGGACAGGCCAAGAGACCCAGTACTTC.

This chain uses TRBV2 with TRBJ1-6; the match to TRBD1 covers 7 bases. Germline assignment: CDR1 SNHLY and CDR2 FYNNEI. V dropped 3 bases and J dropped 10; count of bases not matched to a gene: 9. The CDR3 spans 15 residues. CDR3 nucleotide sequence: TGTGCCAGCAGTGACCAGGAAGGGGGCCTGTCACCCCTCCACTTT. Protein sequence: CASSDQEGGLSPLHF.

The rearrangement links TRBV5-4 to TRBJ1-4, with TRBD1 identical over 8 bases. CDR3 length: 15 residues. Germline lookup yields CDR1 SGHNT and CDR2 YYREEE (reference sequence). Trimming at V came to 4 bases and at J to 7 bases, leaving 9 bases not matched to a gene. The CDR3 region has the DNA TGTGCCAGCAGCCCGGCCGGGACAGGCGGTGAAAAACTGTTTTTT. It codes for CASSPAGTGGEKLFF.

This clone has more than one count but fewer than ten. The chain is built from TRBV6-6 and TRBJ1-1; D perhaps matches TRBD1 (6 bases). The CDR3 is made up of 15 amino acids. With 5 bases removed from V and 5 bases from J, the gap between germline ends came to 18 bases. Germline assignment: CDR1 MNHNY and CDR2 SVGAGI (reference sequence). In DNA, the CDR3 is TGTGCCAGCAGTCTAGAGCTCCAGGGGAAGACTGAAGCTTTCTTT. It codes for CASSLELQGKTEAFF.

This sequence joins TRBV4-1 and TRBJ1-3; no definite D call. The CDR3 totals 15 residues. Germline values: CDR1 MGHRA, CDR2 YSYEKL. V lost 0 bases and J lost 0, with 6 bases in between. The CDR3 DNA is TGCGCCAGCAGCCAAGATCCAATCTCTGGAAACACCATATATTTT. This gives the protein CASSQDPISGNTIYF.

The chain carries TRBV10-3 and TRBJ1-1, with 12 bases lining up with TRBD1. Germline loops: CDR1 ENHRY, CDR2 SYGVKD. V gave up 7 bases and J gave up 7 bases; unmatched junction bases: 7. The CDR3 totals 14 residues. The CDR3 DNA reads as TGTGCCATCAAGGGACAGGGGGCGGTGAATGAAGCTTTCTTT. Translated: CAIKGQGAVNEAFF.

This clone turned up a few times. The genes are TRBV29-1 and TRBJ1-2, with a tentative D call TRBD1 (6 bases). This CDR3 spans 12 amino acids. The germline V and J ends were trimmed by 4 bases and 3 bases, with 9 bases remaining between them. Looked up from germline, CDR1 is SQVTM and CDR2 is ANQGSEA. The CDR3 bases are TGCAGCGTTGCGCAGGGGTACTATGGCTACACCTTC. Its protein is CSVAQGYYGYTF.

The gene calls are TRBV19 and TRBJ1-5; 9 positions match TRBD1. The CDR3 totals 15 residues. J gave up 11 bases and V 1 base, and 9 bases lay outside the gene matches. The germline V gene encodes CDR1 LNHDA and CDR2 SQIVND (reference sequence). Written as DNA, the CDR3 is TGTGCCAGTAGTATAGGACAGGGGGTGGTCGGGGCCCAGCATTTT. This translates into CASSIGQGVVGAQHF.

The V and J genes are TRBV7-8 and TRBJ2-5; no firm D call. The end of the DNA fits TRBJ2-7 better, so the J call may be wrong. The CDR3 has 12 amino acids. From germline, CDR1 is SGHVS and CDR2 FQNEAQ. The CDR3 is CASAGRGDEQYF. DNA for the CDR3: TGTGCCAGCGCCGGCAGAGGCGACGAGCAGTACTTC.

To note about this clone: Other DNA sequences in this specimen translate into the identical CDR3. The chain is built from TRBV2 and TRBJ2-7; D gene unclear. This CDR3 is built from 13 residues. V dropped 7 bases and J dropped 2 bases, with 12 bases sitting between them. Germline V gene lookup returns CDR1 SNHLY and CDR2 FYNNEI. The CDR3 region has the DNA TGTGCCAGCAAGGAGAAGACGGCCTACGAGCAGTACTTC. This gives the protein CASKEKTAYEQYF.

This clone has just one count. The chain is built from TRBV27 and TRBJ1-5; TRBD1 matches 9 bases. Unmatched junction bases numbered 5, after V lost 5 bases and J lost 6 bases. The germline V gene encodes CDR1 MNHEY and CDR2 SMNVEV (reference sequence). This CDR3 has 14 residues. CDR3 sequence reads: CASSLGTGLQPQHF. The CDR3 bases are TGTGCCAGCAGTCTTGGGACAGGGCTTCAGCCCCAGCATTTT.

The gene calls are TRBV7-2 and TRBJ2-1; D is possibly TRBD2 (7 bases). Germline V lookup: CDR1 SGHTA, CDR2 FQGNSA. V lost 4 bases, J lost 8 bases, and 21 bases lay in between. The length of the CDR3 is 16 residues. CDR3 DNA sequence: TGTGCCAGCAGCTCCTTTGGGGGGGGGCCCCTTTATGAGCAGTTCTTC. It encodes CASSSFGGGPLYEQFF.

This chain connects TRBV2 to TRBJ1-6; 7 nucleotides match TRBD1. The CDR3 length is 17 residues. The J segment lost 0 bases and the V segment lost 10 bases, leaving 12 bases of the junction unmatched. Germline CDR1 and CDR2: SNHLY and FYNNEI. In DNA form, the CDR3 reads TGTGCCACACTAGGGACAGCTTCTAGCTCCTATAATTCACCCCTCCACTTT. The encoded protein is CATLGTASSSYNSPLHF.

CDR3 DNA: TGTGCCAGCAGCACCACAGGGGGTAATGAAAAACTGTTTTTT. It is translated as CASSTTGGNEKLFF. The J gene is TRBJ1-4, the V gene TRBV6-5; TRBD1 matches 8 bases. CDR3 length equals 14 residues. Trimming at V came to 6 bases and at J to 4 bases, leaving 4 bases not matched to a gene. Germline V CDR1 and CDR2: MNHEY, SVGAGI.

Note on this clone: One junction end disagrees with the germline gene, perhaps due to a read error. The rearrangement links TRBV10-1 to TRBJ1-5, with TRBD1 as a possible D gene (5 bases). The CDR3 is made up of 15 amino acids. Germline V lookup: CDR1 WNHNN, CDR2 SYGVQD (reference sequence). The CDR3 nucleotides are TGCGCCAGCAGTGAGGGGGGGGACGGCAATCAGTCCCAGCATTTT. It is translated as CASSEGGDGNQSQHF.

V is TRBV7-9 and J is TRBJ2-1, with D possibly TRBD2 on 5 matching bases. The CDR3 covers 13 residues. Trimming removed 10 bases at V and 11 bases at J, with 21 bases between. The germline V gene encodes CDR1 SEHNR and CDR2 FQNEAQ (reference sequence). The CDR3, as DNA: TGTGCCACCCCCGGGCTAGCCGGTTGGCAGCAGTTCTTC. It specifies CATPGLAGWQQFF.

V usage is TRBV27 and J usage is TRBJ2-2; D is unresolved. This CDR3 is 13 amino acids long. The V gene's germline CDR1 is MNHEY and CDR2 SMNVEV (reference sequence). The V gene lost 4 bases and the J gene lost 6 bases, with 9 bases spanning the gap. The CDR3 loop reads CASSSWSAGELFF. The CDR3 nucleotides are TGTGCCAGCAGTTCATGGTCGGCCGGGGAGCTGTTTTTT.

This sequence joins TRBV7-9 and TRBJ1-1; no clear D. Germline V gene data show CDR1 as SEHNR and CDR2 as FQNEAQ (reference sequence). The CDR3 has 13 residues. The germline V and J ends were trimmed by 5 bases and 1 base, with 8 bases remaining between them. CDR3 amino acids: CASSRTANTEAFF. DNA for the CDR3: TGTGCCAGCAGCCGGACTGCGAACACTGAAGCTTTCTTT.